This T cell receptor beta chain came from a study of cytomegalovirus exposure and HLA in healthy donors. On this clone: Its antigen is currently unknown.

Study findings and constraints: In a later analysis, DRB1 alleles had the most associated TCRs; HLA-C alleles the fewest.

This CDR3 region has 15 residues. V lost 3 bases, J lost 7 bases, and 18 bases lay in between. Germline loops: CDR1 LNHDA, CDR2 SQIVND (reference sequence). The study ran its PCR with 60 Vbeta and 13 Jbeta primers. Using immunoSEQ multiplex PCR, the repertoire was profiled, and TCRdb retains in-frame clones only, with some absent. The sample holds approximately 250,000 clones; 78% are singletons and the top ten take about 0.47%. The chain carries TRBV19 and TRBJ2-5; D is perhaps TRBD1 (6 bases). Material: PBMCs. The TCR comes from a boy younger than 18 in good health and CMV-seronegative. This CDR3 reads CASSMGRGLKVTQYF. For the CDR3, the DNA is TGTGCCAGTAGTATGGGCAGGGGCCTAAAAGTGACCCAGTACTTC.